This T cell receptor beta chain was captured by sequencing in a study of shared clonotypes between healthy human individuals (dated by TCRdb to 2020 to 2022). Concerning the study at large: Two women and three men aged 18 to 49 years were included in the cohort. Per donor, three plates each were used for CD4 naive and CD4 memory, two for CD8 naive, and one for CD8 memory. To estimate repertoire size and how much clonotype sharing occurs between individuals, the study deeply sequenced the blood TCR repertoires of 4 to 6 healthy adults. To increase sequencing depth and limit assay-specific biases, TCR repertoire library preparation and sequencing were carried out by different laboratories using diverse techniques. Leukapheresis yielded between about 0.9 and 9.5 billion PBMCs per donor.

V is trimmed back by 1 base and J by 9 bases, and the junction contains 9 bases that no gene match accounts for. The germline V gene yields MRHNA for CDR1 and SNTAGT for CDR2. The CDR3 has 17 amino acids, counting the end cysteine and phenylalanine. Here the CDR3 DNA is all that survives: 51 bases in frame from base 1. Donors were healthy HIV-negative adults with no recently reported acute infections or vaccinations. Every donor was a Caucasian adult residing in Nashville, Tennessee, USA. Magnetic negative selection was used to enrich CD4+ T cells, after which naive cells were positively selected on CD45RA and the negative fraction became the memory subset. After blood collection by leukapheresis, PBMCs were isolated using Ficoll-Histopaque density gradient centrifugation and then cryopreserved in the vapor phase of liquid nitrogen. Purity and quantity of every magnetically sorted T cell population were checked by analytical flow cytometry. Genomic DNA was isolated from each sorted fraction and quantified by UV absorbance on a Nanodrop 2000c.

Points the paper makes about the study in general: Sampling was restricted to blood, and TCR repertoires in tissues likely differ from the TCR repertoires found in blood. Approximately 5% of naive CD4, 3.5% of naive CD8, about 2.5% of memory CD4, and 0.4% of memory CD8 clonotypes were shared across a handful of donors. Compared with non-shared clonotypes, the clonotypes found in all four sorted-subset donors had higher generation probabilities. Even with the large sequencing depth, rarefaction of the sorted-subset datasets indicated that sequencing was incomplete. Based on pairwise subsampling, the degree of clonotype sharing among donors was expected to be affected by sequencing depth. Naive subsets generally had larger estimated clonotype richness than memory subsets. Because the study included only a small number of donors, the genetic and exposure-history diversity represented was limited.

Using the deep immunoSEQ assay, multiplex PCR amplified TCR CDR3 regions from genomic DNA. For each cell subset, the extracted genomic DNA was distributed evenly across all wells of several immunoSEQ 96-well plates, and each plate served as one replicate. For sorted subsets, around 0.2 ug genomic DNA, equal to some 28,000 T cell genomes, was loaded into each replicate PCR. The purified libraries were quantified using a Qubit 3.0 fluorometer, sized with a Bioanalyzer 2100, and then quantified again using the KAPA Library Quantification kit. Every immunoSEQ 96-well plate was sequenced on a separate single-read 150-cycle Illumina NextSeq 550 flow cell. The authors processed their data as follows. Because only junctional sequences without quality scores were contained in the immunoSEQ output, filtering matching that applied to full-length reads could not be performed. Sequences were annotated with PyIR, a Python wrapper for IgBLAST v1.9, and V/J genes and CDR3 were assigned using IMGT germline references. Reads with weak V/J assignments (E-value above 1e-6), missing CDR3, stop codons, out-of-frame junctions, or ambiguous translated residues were removed. V3J clonotypes were defined as sequences sharing an identical inferred V gene, J gene, and CDR3 amino acid sequence. The percentage overlap between two repertoires was calculated by dividing the number of shared unique clonotypes by the size of the smaller repertoire. RTK rarefaction, the Chao1 estimator, and Recon v2.1 estimates of unobserved clonotypes were used to assess repertoire richness. Generation probabilities for all TCRbeta clonotypes obtained by the gDNA method from several donors were computed using OLGA. Drawn from immuneACCESS, this table holds only the in-frame rearrangements with V and J called that TCRdb kept. Clones are partly lost; checked studies trace under half to an unresolved V gene and leave the rest unexplained. D and trimming come from the DNA, and the V and J calls and clone size come from that table. This sample has under 1,900,000 clones in its table, and approximately 98.5% of those were observed once. Jointly, the top ten make up 0.36% of the sample.

Comment on this clone: Its antigen target is currently unknown. No much larger clone exists at a distance of one base, and base qualities are not known.

Recombination linked TRBV6-4 to TRBJ2-1; 13 central bases correspond to TRBD2. The sequencing sample was made of naive CD4+ T cells sorted from blood. This specimen's cell subset or site label, interpreted: CD45RA+ positively selected. The sequence came from a man aged 30 to 45 in good health. The nucleotide sequence is TGTGCCAGCAGTGACTACCCCCTTGGACTAGCGGGAGTTGAGCAGTTCTTC. Its translation is CASSDYPLGLAGVEQFF.